This TCR beta chain was found in a study of T-cell reconstitution after alpha-beta-depleted transplantation in children. Notes on the study in general: About two months after transplant, alpha-beta T cells reportedly came from several hundred expanded graft clones.

V gave up 5 bases and J gave up 3 bases, with 13 bases separating them. This CDR3 is built from 14 residues. Preparation of the TCRbeta library was carried out with unique molecular identifiers. In TCRdb, the PCR reads were re-called with MiXCR into one record per CDR3 protein. The repertoire holds fewer than 250,000 distinct CDR3 sequences, roughly a sixth seen once, with approximately 40% in the top ten. Comment on this clonotype: Its antigen is undetermined.

The input for sequencing was PBMCs, mostly from graft donor cells, taken 360 days after TCRalphabeta/CD19-depleted stem cell transplant. This receptor was taken from a male patient between 2 and 10 years old who had a stem cell transplant for acute lymphoblastic leukemia, so the T cells may come from the graft donor. The chain recombines TRBV12-3 or TRBV12-4 with TRBJ1-1, with D unresolved. Here the CDR3 reads CASSLHPGDTEAFF. The CDR3 coding sequence is TGTGCCAGCAGTCTCCACCCCGGGGACACTGAAGCTTTCTTT.